This T cell receptor beta chain was captured in a study of T-cell memory formation after mild COVID-19. Turning to the study itself: Largely donor-specific sequence clusters came from a couple of donors. Findings and limits, study-wide: Confirmation was lacking for SARS-CoV-2 specificity of second-wave clones that peaked on day 37. CD4+ contracting clones lay mainly in CM and EM, CD8+ ones in EMRA.

The junction had 6 bases not matched to a gene; V was cut back by 8 bases and J by 2 bases. Per germline, CDR1 SGHTA and CDR2 FQGNSA. The CDR3 extends over 14 amino acids. One entry per CDR3 protein results from TCRdb running MiXCR on the 5' RACE reads. The table has some 410,000 distinct CDR3 sequences, under 25% seen once. The table lists this clonotype with many counts. Its cognate antigen is unknown. The sequenced sample was PBMCs or a T cell subset sorted from them (not recorded which). The clonotype was recovered from an adult woman who had mild COVID-19 (a few samples of this study predate the infection). Cell type and time point are not known. The chain carries TRBV7-2 and TRBJ2-3; 8 bases are a match to TRBD2. CDR3 protein: CASSPGLATDTQYF. In DNA form, the CDR3 reads TGTGCCAGCTCCCCCGGACTAGCCACAGATACGCAGTATTTT.